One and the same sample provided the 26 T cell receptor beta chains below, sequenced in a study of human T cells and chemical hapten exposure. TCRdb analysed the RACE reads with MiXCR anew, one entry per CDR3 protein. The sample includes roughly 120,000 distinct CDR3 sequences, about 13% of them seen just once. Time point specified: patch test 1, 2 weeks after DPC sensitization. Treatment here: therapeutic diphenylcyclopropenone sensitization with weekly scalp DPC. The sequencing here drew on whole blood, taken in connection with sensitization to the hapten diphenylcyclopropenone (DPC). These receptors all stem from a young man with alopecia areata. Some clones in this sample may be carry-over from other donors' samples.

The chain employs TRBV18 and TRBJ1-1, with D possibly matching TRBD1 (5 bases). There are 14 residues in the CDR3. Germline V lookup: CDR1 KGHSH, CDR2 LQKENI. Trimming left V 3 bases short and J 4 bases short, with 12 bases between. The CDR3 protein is CASSPNSGGTEAFF. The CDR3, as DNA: TGTGCCAGCTCACCGAATTCCGGGGGCACTGAAGCTTTCTTT. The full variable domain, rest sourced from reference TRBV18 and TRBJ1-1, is NAGVMQNPRHLVRRRGQEARLRCSPMKGHSHVYWYRQLPEEGLKFMVYLQKENIIDESGMPKERFSAEFPKEGPSILRIQQVVRGDSAAYFCASSPNSGGTEAFFGQGTRLTVV.

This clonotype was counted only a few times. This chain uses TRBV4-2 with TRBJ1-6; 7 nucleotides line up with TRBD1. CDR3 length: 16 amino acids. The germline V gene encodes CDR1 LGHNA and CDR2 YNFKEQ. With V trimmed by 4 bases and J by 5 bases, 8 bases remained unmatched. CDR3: CASSPVDREHNSPLHF. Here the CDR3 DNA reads TGTGCCAGCAGCCCGGTAGACAGGGAACATAATTCACCCCTCCACTTT.

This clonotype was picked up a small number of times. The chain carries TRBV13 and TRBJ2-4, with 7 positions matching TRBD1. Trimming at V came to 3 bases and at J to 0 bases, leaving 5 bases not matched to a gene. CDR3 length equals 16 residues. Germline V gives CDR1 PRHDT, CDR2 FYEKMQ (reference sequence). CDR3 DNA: TGTGCCAGCAGCTTCGGACAGGTTTTAGCCAAAAACATTCAGTACTTC. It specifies CASSFGQVLAKNIQYF.

Written as DNA, the CDR3 is TGTGCCAGCAGCCAACTTTCGAGGGGGTCACCCCTCCACTTT. This translates into CASSQLSRGSPLHF. The chain combines TRBV3-1 with TRBJ1-6; D perhaps matches TRBD1 (6 bases). The V gene's germline CDR1 is LGHDT and CDR2 YNNKEL (reference sequence). The ends were cut back, 2 bases at V and 10 bases at J, with 12 bases in the middle. This CDR3 is built from 14 residues.

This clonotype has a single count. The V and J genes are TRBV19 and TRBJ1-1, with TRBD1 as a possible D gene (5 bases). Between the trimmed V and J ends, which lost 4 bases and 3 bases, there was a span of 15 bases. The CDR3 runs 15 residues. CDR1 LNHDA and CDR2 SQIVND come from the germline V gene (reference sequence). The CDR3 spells CASSNEGYAYTEAFF. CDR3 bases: TGTGCCAGTAGTAATGAGGGGTATGCGTACACTGAAGCTTTCTTT.

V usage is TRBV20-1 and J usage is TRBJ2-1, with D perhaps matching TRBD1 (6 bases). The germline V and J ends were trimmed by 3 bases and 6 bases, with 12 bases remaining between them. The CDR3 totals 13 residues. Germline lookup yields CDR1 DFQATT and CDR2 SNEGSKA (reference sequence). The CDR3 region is CSARDSTFNEQFF. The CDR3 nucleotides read TGCAGTGCTAGGGACAGTACCTTCAATGAGCAGTTCTTC.

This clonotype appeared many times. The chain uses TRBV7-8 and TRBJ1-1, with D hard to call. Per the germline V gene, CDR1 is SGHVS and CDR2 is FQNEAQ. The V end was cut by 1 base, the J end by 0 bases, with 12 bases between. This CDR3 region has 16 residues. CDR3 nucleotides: TGTGCCAGCAGCTTAGGTAACATCGGTATGAACACTGAAGCTTTCTTT. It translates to CASSLGNIGMNTEAFF.

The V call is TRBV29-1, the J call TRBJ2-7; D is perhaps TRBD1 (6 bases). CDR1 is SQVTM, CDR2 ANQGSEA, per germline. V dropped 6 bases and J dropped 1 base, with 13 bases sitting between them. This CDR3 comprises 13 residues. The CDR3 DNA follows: TGCAGCGTCGAACTCACAGGGTCCTACGAGCAGTACTTC. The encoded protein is CSVELTGSYEQYF.

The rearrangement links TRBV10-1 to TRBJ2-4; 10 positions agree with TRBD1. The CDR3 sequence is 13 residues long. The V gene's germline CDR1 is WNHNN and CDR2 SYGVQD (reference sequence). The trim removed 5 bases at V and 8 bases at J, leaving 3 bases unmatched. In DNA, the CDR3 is TGCGCCAGCAGTCGGGACAGGGGTGACATTCAGTACTTC. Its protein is CASSRDRGDIQYF.

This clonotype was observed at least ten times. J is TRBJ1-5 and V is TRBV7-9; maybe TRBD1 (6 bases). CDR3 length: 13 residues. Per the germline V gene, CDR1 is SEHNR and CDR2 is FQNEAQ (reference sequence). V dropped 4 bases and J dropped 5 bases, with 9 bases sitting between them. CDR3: CASSSNRDQPQHF. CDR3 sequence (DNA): TGTGCCAGCAGCTCCAACAGGGATCAGCCCCAGCATTTT.

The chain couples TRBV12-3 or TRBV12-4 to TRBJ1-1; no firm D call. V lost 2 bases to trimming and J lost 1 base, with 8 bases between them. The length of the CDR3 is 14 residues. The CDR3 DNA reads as TGTGCCAGCAGTTTAAGGGTCACGAACACTGAAGCTTTCTTT. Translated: CASSLRVTNTEAFF.

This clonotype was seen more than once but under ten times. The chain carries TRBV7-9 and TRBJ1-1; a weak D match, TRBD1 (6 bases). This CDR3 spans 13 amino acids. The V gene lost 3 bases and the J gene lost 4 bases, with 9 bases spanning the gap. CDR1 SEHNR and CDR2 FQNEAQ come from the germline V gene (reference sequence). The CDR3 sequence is CASSFPGATEAFF. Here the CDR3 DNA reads TGTGCCAGCAGCTTCCCAGGGGCCACTGAAGCTTTCTTT.

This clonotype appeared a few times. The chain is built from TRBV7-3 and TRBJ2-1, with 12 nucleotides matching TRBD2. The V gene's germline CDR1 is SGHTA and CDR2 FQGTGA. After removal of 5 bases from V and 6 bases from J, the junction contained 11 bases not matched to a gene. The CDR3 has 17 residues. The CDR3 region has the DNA TGTGCCAGCAGCCCCCTCGGGTCTAGCGGGGGGGCCAATGAGCAGTTCTTC. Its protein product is CASSPLGSSGGANEQFF.

CDR3 sequence: CASSVLFEDEAFF. The CDR3 DNA reads TGTGCCAGCAGCGTATTATTTGAGGATGAAGCTTTCTTT. The rearrangement links TRBV9 to TRBJ1-1, with D hard to call. CDR1 and CDR2 (germline): SGDLS, YYNGEE. The CDR3 has 13 residues. V was shortened by 1 base and J by 7 bases, with 11 bases between the two germline ends.

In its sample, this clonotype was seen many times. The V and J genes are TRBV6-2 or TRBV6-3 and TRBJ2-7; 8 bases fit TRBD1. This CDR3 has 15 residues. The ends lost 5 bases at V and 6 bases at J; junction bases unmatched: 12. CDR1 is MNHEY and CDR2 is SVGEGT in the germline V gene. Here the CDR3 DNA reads TGTGCCAGCAGTCAGGACAGGGTGGAATTCGCCGAGCAGTACTTC. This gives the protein CASSQDRVEFAEQYF.

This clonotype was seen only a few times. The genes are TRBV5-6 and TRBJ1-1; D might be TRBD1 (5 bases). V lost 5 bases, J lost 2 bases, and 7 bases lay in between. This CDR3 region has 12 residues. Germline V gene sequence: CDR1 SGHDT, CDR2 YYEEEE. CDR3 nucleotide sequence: TGTGCCAGCAGTAGGGGCAACACTGAAGCTTTCTTT. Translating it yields CASSRGNTEAFF. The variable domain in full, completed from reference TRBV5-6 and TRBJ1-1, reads DAGVTQSPTHLIKTRGQQVTLRCSPKSGHDTVSWYQQALGQGPQFIFQYYEEEERQRGNFPDRFSGHQFPNYSSELNVNALLLGDSALYLCASSRGNTEAFFGQGTRLTVV.

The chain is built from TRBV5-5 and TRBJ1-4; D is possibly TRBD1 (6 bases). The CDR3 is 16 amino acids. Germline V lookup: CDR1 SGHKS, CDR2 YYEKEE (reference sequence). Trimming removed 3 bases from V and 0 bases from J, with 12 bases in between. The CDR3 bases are TGTGCCAGCAGCTCCCGGGACATTTCAACTAATGAAAAACTGTTTTTT. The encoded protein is CASSSRDISTNEKLFF.

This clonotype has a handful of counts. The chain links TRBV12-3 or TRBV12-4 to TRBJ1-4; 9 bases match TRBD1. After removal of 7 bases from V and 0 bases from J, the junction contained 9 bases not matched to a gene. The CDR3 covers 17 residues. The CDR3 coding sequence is TGTGCCAGCACCCCACAGGGGGCAGGGGCAACTAATGAAAAACTGTTTTTT. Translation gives CASTPQGAGATNEKLFF.

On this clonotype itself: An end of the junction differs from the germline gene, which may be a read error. CDR3 loop: CASSQGVRVF. DNA of the CDR3: TGTGCCAGCAGTCAGGGGGTGAGGGTCTTC. V is TRBV27 and J is TRBJ2-7, with 7 nucleotides matching TRBD1. CDR3 size: 10 residues. Germline loops: CDR1 MNHEY, CDR2 SMNVEV (reference sequence).

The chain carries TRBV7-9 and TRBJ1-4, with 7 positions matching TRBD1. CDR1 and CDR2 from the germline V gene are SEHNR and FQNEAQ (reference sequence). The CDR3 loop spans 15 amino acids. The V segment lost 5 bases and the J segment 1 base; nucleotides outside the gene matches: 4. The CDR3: CASSPNRGTNEKLFF. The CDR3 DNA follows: TGTGCCAGCAGCCCAAACAGGGGAACTAATGAAAAACTGTTTTTT.

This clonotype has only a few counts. The CDR3 DNA reads TGTGCCAGCAGTTTTTCTGCGGGGGAACGCTACGAGCAGTACTTC. This encodes CASSFSAGERYEQYF. This chain joins TRBV6-6 and TRBJ2-7; 7 nucleotides agree with TRBD2. Germline V lookup: CDR1 MNHNY, CDR2 SVGAGI (reference sequence). The V gene end was trimmed by 4 bases and the J gene end by 3 bases; junction bases not matched to a gene: 9. The CDR3 contains 15 residues.

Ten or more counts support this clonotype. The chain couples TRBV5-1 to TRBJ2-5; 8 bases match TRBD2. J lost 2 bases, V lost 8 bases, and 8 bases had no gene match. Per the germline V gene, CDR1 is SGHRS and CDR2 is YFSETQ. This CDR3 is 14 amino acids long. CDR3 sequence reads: CASMLAGSQETQYF. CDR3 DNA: TGCGCCAGTATGTTAGCGGGGTCACAAGAGACCCAGTACTTC.

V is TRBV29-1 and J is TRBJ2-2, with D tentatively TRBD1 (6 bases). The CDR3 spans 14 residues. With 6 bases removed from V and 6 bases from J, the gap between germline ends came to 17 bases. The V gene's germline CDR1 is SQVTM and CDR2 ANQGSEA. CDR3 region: CSVTRGISAGELFF. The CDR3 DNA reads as TGCAGCGTCACCAGGGGAATCTCGGCCGGGGAGCTGTTTTTT.

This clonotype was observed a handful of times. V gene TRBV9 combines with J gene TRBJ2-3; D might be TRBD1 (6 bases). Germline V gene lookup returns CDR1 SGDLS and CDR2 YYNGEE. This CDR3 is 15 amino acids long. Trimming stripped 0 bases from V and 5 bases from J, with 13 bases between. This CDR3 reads CASSVGEGGRDTQYF. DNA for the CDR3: TGTGCCAGCAGCGTAGGTGAAGGGGGAAGAGATACGCAGTATTTT.

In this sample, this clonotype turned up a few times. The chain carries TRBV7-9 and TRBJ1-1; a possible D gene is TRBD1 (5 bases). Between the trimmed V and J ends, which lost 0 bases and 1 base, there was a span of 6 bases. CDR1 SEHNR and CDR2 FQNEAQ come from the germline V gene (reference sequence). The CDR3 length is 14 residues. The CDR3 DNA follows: TGTGCCAGCAGCTTAGCTGACAGGAACACTGAAGCTTTCTTT. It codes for CASSLADRNTEAFF.

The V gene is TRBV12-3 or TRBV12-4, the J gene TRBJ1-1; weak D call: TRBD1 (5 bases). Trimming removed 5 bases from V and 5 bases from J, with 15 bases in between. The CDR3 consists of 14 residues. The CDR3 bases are TGTGCCAGCAGTCAGGCAGGGCAAGGGACTGAAGCTTTCTTT. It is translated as CASSQAGQGTEAFF.